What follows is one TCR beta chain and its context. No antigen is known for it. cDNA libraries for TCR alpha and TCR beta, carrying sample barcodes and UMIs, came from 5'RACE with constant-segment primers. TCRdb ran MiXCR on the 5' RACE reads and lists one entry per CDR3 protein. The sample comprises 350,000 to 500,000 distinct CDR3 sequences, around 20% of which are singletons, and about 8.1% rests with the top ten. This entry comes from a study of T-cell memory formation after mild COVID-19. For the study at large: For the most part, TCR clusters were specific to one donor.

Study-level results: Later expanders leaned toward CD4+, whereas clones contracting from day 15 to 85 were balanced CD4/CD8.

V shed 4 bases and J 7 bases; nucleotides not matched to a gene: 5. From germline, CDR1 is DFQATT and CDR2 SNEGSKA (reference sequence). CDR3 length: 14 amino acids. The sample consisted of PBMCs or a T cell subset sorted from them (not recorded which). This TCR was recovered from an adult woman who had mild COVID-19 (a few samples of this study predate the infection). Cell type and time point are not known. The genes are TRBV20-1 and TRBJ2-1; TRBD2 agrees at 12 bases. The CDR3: CSATSGRARNEQFF. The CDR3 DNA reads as TGCAGTGCTACTAGCGGGAGGGCCCGAAATGAGCAGTTCTTC.